This T cell receptor beta chain was sequenced for a study of T cell responses to AZD1222 COVID-19 vaccine. The study's findings and limits: Without day 14 samples, only post-peak T cell repertoires were studied.

This CDR3 comprises 12 residues. The V end lost 0 bases, the J end lost 4 bases, and 4 bases lay between the germline ends. In germline, CDR1 is SGHRS, CDR2 YFSETQ. Of note for this clone: Its antigen is unidentified.

TCRdb's copy holds only in-frame clones and misses some; the assay was immunoSEQ multiplex PCR. The data contain some 140,000 clones, 93% of them singletons. The receptor was isolated from an adult in good health. This sample comprised peripheral blood, obtained on day 0 of AZD1222 vaccination. This chain uses TRBV5-1 with TRBJ1-2; unclear D gene. CDR3 nucleotide sequence: TGCGCCAGCAGCTTGGACACCTATGGCTACACCTTC. It codes for CASSLDTYGYTF.